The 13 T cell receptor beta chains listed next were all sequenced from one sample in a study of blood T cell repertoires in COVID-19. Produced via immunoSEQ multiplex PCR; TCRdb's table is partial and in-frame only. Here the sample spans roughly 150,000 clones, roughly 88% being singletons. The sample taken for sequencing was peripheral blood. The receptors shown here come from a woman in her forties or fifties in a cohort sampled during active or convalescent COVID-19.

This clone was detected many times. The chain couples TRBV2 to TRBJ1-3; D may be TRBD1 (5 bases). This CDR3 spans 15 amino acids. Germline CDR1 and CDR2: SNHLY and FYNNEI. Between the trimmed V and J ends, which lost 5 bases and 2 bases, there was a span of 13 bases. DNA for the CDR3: TGTGCCAGCAGTAACCAGGGTATCCCTGGAAACACCATATATTTT. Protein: CASSNQGIPGNTIYF.

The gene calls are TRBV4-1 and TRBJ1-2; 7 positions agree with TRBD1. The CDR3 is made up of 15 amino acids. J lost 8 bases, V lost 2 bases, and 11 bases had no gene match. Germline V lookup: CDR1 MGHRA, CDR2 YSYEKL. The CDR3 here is CASSQTGTDEGGYTF. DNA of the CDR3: TGCGCCAGCAGCCAAACCGGGACAGACGAGGGAGGCTACACCTTC.

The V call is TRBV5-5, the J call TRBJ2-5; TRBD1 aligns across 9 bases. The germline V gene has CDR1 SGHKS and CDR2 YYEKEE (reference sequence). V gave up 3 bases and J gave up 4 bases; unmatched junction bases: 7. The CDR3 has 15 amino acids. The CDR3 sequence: CASSWGTGIGETQYF. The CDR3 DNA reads TGTGCCAGCAGCTGGGGGACAGGGATTGGAGAGACCCAGTACTTC. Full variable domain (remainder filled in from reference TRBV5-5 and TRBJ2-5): DAGVTQSPTHLIKTRGQQVTLRCSPISGHKSVSWYQQVLGQGPQFIFQYYEKEERGRGNFPDRFSARQFPNYSSELNVNALLLGDSALYLCASSWGTGIGETQYFGPGTRLLVL.

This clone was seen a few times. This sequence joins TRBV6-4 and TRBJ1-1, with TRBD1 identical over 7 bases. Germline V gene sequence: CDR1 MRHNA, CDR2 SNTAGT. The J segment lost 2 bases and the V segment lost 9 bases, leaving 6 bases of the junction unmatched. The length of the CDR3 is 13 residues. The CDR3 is CASSRTGNTEAFF. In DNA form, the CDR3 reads TGTGCCAGTTCTAGGACAGGTAACACTGAAGCTTTCTTT.

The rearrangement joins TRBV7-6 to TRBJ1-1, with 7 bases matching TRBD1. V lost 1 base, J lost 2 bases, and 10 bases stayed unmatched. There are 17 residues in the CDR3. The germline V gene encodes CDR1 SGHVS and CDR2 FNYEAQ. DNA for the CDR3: TGTGCCAGCAGCTTAGGATTACTGACAGGGACTAACACTGAAGCTTTCTTT. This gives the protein CASSLGLLTGTNTEAFF.

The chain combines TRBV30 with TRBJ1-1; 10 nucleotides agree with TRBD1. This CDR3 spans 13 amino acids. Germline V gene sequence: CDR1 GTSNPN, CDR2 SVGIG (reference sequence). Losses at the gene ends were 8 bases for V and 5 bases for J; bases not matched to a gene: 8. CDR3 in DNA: TGTGCCGGGACAGGGGATACTTGGACTGAAGCTTTCTTT. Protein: CAGTGDTWTEAFF.

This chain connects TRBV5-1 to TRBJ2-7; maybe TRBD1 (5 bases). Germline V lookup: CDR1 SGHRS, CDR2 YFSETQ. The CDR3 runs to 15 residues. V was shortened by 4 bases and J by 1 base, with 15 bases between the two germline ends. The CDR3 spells CASSPQGGISYEQYF. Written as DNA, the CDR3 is TGCGCCAGCAGCCCGCAGGGCGGTATTTCCTACGAGCAGTACTTC.

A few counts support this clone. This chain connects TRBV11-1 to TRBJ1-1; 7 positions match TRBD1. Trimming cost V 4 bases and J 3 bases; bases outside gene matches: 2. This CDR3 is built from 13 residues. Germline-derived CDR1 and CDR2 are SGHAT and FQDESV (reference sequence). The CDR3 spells CASSSDRDTEAFF. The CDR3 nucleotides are TGTGCCAGCAGCTCCGACAGGGACACTGAAGCTTTCTTT.

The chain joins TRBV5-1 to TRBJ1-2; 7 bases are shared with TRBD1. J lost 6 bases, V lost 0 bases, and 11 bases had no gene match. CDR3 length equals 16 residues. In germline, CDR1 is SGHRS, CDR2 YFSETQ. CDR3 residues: CASSLADAGRGDGYTF. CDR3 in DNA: TGCGCCAGCAGCTTGGCCGATGCAGGCAGGGGGGATGGCTACACCTTC.

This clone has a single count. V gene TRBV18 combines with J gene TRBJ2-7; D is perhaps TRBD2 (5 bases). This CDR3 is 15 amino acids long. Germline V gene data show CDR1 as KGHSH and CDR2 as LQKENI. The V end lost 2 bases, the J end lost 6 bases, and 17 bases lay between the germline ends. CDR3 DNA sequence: TGTGCCAGCTCACCATATACGCAGCCGGGAACCGAGCAGTACTTC. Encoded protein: CASSPYTQPGTEQYF.

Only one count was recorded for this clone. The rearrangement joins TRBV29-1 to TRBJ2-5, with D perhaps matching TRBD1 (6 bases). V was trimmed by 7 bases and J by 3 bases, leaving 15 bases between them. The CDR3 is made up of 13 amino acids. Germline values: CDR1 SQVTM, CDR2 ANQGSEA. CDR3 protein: CSALTGQKETQYF. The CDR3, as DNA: TGCAGCGCCCTAACGGGACAAAAAGAGACCCAGTACTTC.

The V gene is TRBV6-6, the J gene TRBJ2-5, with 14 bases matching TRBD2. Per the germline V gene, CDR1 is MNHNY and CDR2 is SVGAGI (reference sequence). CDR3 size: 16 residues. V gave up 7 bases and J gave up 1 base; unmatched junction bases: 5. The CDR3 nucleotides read TGTGCCAGCAAGGACGGGACTAGCGGGGGCCAAGAGACCCAGTACTTC. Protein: CASKDGTSGGQETQYF.

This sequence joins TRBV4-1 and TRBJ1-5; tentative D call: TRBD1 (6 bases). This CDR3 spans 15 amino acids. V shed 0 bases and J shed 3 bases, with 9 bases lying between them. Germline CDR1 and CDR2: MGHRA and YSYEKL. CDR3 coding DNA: TGCGCCAGCAGCCAAGATGACAGGTTCAATCAGCCCCAGCATTTT. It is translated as CASSQDDRFNQPQHF.